This T cell receptor beta chain was found in a study of blood T cell repertoires in COVID-19. V was trimmed by 6 bases and J by 1 base, leaving 9 bases between them. Germline lookup yields CDR1 SNHLY and CDR2 FYNNEI. CDR3 length: 13 amino acids. Profiled with immunoSEQ multiplex PCR; TCRdb holds only in-frame clones, not every one. The sample shows tens of thousands of clones, about 89% of them seen only once. The V and J genes are TRBV2 and TRBJ1-1; unclear D gene. The sequencing sample was made of peripheral blood. The sequence was collected from a man between 65 and 80 years old with active COVID-19. CDR3 in amino acids: CASRVDTNTEAFF. DNA for the CDR3: TGTGCCAGCAGGGTTGACACGAACACTGAAGCTTTCTTT.